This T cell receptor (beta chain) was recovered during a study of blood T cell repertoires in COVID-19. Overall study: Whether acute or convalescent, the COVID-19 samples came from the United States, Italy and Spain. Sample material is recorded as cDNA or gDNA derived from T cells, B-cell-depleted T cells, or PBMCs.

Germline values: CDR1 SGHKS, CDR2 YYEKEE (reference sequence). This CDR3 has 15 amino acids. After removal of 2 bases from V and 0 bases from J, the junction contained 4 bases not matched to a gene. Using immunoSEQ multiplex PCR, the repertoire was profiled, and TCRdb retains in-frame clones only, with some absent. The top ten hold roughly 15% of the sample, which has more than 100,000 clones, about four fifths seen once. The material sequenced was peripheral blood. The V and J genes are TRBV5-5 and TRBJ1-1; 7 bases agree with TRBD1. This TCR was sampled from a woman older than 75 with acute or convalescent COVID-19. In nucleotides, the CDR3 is TGTGCCAGCAGCTTTCGTACAGGGGTGAACACTGAAGCTTTCTTT. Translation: CASSFRTGVNTEAFF.